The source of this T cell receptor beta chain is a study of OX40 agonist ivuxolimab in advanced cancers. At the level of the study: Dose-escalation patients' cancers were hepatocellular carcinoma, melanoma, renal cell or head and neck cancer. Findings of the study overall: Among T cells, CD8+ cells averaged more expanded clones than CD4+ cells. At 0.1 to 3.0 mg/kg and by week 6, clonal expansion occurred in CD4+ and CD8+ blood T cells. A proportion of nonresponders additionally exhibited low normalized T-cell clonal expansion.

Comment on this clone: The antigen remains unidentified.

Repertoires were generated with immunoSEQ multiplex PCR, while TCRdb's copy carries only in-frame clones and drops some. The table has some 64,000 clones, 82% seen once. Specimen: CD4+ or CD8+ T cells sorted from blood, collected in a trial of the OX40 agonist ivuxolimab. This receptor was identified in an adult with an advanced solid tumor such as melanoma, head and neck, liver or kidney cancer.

CDR3: CAKPSGQGENIQYF. CDR3 nucleotide sequence: TGCGCCAAACCCTCGGGGCAGGGGGAAAACATTCAGTACTTC. The chain has TRBV10-1 and TRBJ2-4; TRBD1 agrees at 7 bases. Germline V gene sequence: CDR1 WNHNN, CDR2 SYGVQD (reference sequence). The V and J ends lost 10 bases and 5 bases, in that order; junction bases with no gene match: 11. The CDR3 is made up of 14 amino acids.